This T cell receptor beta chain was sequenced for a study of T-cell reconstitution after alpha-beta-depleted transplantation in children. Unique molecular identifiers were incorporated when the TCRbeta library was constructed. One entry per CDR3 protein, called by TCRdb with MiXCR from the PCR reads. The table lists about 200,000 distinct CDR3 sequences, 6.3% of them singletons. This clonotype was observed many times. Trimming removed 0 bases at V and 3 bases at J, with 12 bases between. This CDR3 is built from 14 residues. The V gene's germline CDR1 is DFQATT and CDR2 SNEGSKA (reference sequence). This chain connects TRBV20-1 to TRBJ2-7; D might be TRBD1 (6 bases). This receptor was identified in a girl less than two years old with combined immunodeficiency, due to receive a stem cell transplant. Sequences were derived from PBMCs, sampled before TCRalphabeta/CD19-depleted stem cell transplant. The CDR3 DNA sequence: TGCAGTGCTAGAGAAATGACAGGACGCTACGAGCAGTACTTC. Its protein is CSAREMTGRYEQYF.